The 18 T cell receptor beta chains below all came from one sample that was sequenced in a study of T cells in Graves' hyperthyroidism and ophthalmopathy. Amplification of TCR beta CDR3 regions was performed using RNA transcripts as template. The HTBI primer set drove a first-round RT-PCR of the TCR CDR3. Each CDR3 protein gets one entry after TCRdb re-called the multiplex PCR reads with MiXCR. The sample lists under 700,000 distinct CDR3 sequences; 16% were seen once. The specimen sequenced was blood. These TCRs come from a woman under 30 with Graves' hyperthyroidism.

This chain connects TRBV12-3 or TRBV12-4 to TRBJ2-7, with 9 bases aligning to TRBD1. The CDR3 spans 18 residues. The junction had 13 bases not matched to a gene; V was cut back by 3 bases and J by 1 base. CDR3 in amino acids: CASSLVGLRDRDSYEQYF. For the CDR3, the DNA is TGTGCCAGCAGTTTGGTAGGCCTTCGGGACAGGGATTCCTACGAGCAGTACTTC.

This clonotype was counted many times. V is TRBV20-1 and J is TRBJ2-5; a weak D match, TRBD1 (6 bases). Trimming shortened V by 3 bases and J by 3 bases, and 17 bases separated the two germline ends. The CDR3 is 15 amino acids. Germline V lookup: CDR1 DFQATT, CDR2 SNEGSKA (reference sequence). For the CDR3, the DNA is TGCAGTGCTAGTGGGGACATTCCTGGTAAAGAGACCCAGTACTTC. This codes for CSASGDIPGKETQYF.

The sample holds a few counts of this clonotype. CDR3 coding DNA: TGCGCCAGCAGCCGGGGAAGGGGACTAGCGGGAGCGTCCGAGCAGTACTTC. Translation gives CASSRGRGLAGASEQYF. The chain joins TRBV5-1 to TRBJ2-7; 14 bases line up with TRBD2. With V trimmed by 4 bases and J by 6 bases, 12 bases remained unmatched. Looked up from germline, CDR1 is SGHRS and CDR2 is YFSETQ. This CDR3 spans 17 amino acids.

This clonotype was seen a handful of times. CDR3 DNA sequence: TGCGCCAGCACGCGGAAGGAGACCCAGTACTTC. Protein product: CASTRKETQYF. This chain uses TRBV10-2 with TRBJ2-5; the D is unclear. The CDR3 is made up of 11 amino acids. Germline assignment: CDR1 WSHSY and CDR2 SAAADI. V lost 7 bases to trimming and J lost 5 bases, with 8 bases between them.

This clonotype was detected only a few times. CDR3 sequence reads: CASSLTRELFF. The CDR3 DNA reads as TGTGCCAGCAGTTTGACAAGGGAGCTGTTTTTT. The chain combines TRBV7-2 with TRBJ2-2; D is uncertain. CDR1 and CDR2 from the germline V gene are SGHTA and FQGNSA. The CDR3 runs to 11 residues. Trimming stripped 6 bases from V and 9 bases from J, with 8 bases between.

V and J are TRBV11-2 and TRBJ2-7; TRBD1 matches at 8 bases. This CDR3 is built from 15 residues. The V segment lost 5 bases and the J segment 5 bases; nucleotides outside the gene matches: 11. Germline loops: CDR1 SGHAT, CDR2 FQNNGV. CDR3 amino acids: CASSVNGQGLHEQYF. CDR3 nucleotides: TGTGCCAGCAGCGTGAACGGACAGGGACTCCACGAGCAGTACTTC.

This clonotype was picked up many times. The V and J genes are TRBV2 and TRBJ2-7; a weak D match, TRBD2 (7 bases). V was shortened by 6 bases and J by 0 bases, with 18 bases between the two germline ends. CDR3 length: 16 amino acids. Germline CDR1 and CDR2: SNHLY and FYNNEI. The CDR3 spells CASRATRGEGSYEQYF. CDR3 coding DNA: TGTGCCAGCAGGGCTACGAGGGGGGAGGGCTCCTACGAGCAGTACTTC.

The chain has TRBV6-1 and TRBJ1-1; 7 bases map to TRBD1. The V gene's germline CDR1 is MNHNS and CDR2 SASEGT. Trimming removed 10 bases from V and 4 bases from J; junction bases left unmatched: 9. The CDR3 extends over 13 amino acids. The CDR3 loop is CATNKPGGTEAFF. The CDR3 DNA follows: TGTGCCACCAACAAACCAGGGGGCACTGAAGCTTTCTTT.

V gene TRBV6-1 combines with J gene TRBJ1-2; TRBD1 might be the D (6 bases). This CDR3 has 15 amino acids. Germline CDR1 and CDR2: MNHNS and SASEGT. Trimming shortened V by 6 bases and J by 8 bases, and 22 bases separated the two germline ends. The CDR3, as DNA: TGTGCCAGCAGGGGGGGGCAGGGGCTTTCTGAGGGCTACACCTTC. It specifies CASRGGQGLSEGYTF.

In its sample, this clonotype was seen many times. The chain recombines TRBV20-1 with TRBJ1-1; a weak D match, TRBD1 (6 bases). The ends were cut back, 3 bases at V and 4 bases at J, with 15 bases in the middle. CDR1 and CDR2 (germline): DFQATT, SNEGSKA (reference sequence). The CDR3 spans 14 residues. CDR3 loop: CSASLQGPSTEAFF. CDR3 bases: TGCAGTGCTAGTCTTCAGGGGCCCAGCACTGAAGCTTTCTTT.

This clonotype was counted many times. The chain joins TRBV12-3 or TRBV12-4 to TRBJ2-1; D is uncertain. V lost 3 bases and J 9 bases, leaving 12 bases between the germline ends. This CDR3 comprises 13 residues. The CDR3 DNA is TGTGCCAGCAGTTTGGGTAGGGTTAGTGAGCAGTTCTTC. Amino acid sequence: CASSLGRVSEQFF.

This clonotype was counted many times. The chain has TRBV7-2 and TRBJ2-6; D is perhaps TRBD1 (7 bases). CDR3 length equals 16 residues. With 5 bases removed from V and 4 bases from J, the gap between germline ends came to 15 bases. Germline CDR1 reads SGHTA; CDR2 reads FQGNSA. For the CDR3, the DNA is TGTGCCAGCAGCCGGAAGGGGGCGGGAGGGGCCAACGTCCTGACTTTC. It yields the protein CASSRKGAGGANVLTF.

V usage is TRBV11-3 and J usage is TRBJ2-1; D tentatively reads TRBD1 or TRBD2 (6 bases each). From germline, CDR1 is SGHNT and CDR2 YENEEA. This CDR3 spans 15 amino acids. V was shortened by 5 bases and J by 5 bases, with 16 bases between the two germline ends. CDR3 amino acids: CASSARDTTNNEQFF. The CDR3 DNA sequence: TGTGCCAGCAGCGCGCGGGACACAACGAACAATGAGCAGTTCTTC. Filled out from reference TRBV11-3 and TRBJ2-1, the complete variable domain reads EAGVVQSPRYKIIEKKQPVAFWCNPISGHNTLYWYLQNLGQGPELLIRYENEEAVDDSQLPKDRFSAERLKGVDSTLKIQPAELGDSAVYLCASSARDTTNNEQFFGPGTRLTVL.

This clonotype was observed a handful of times. V gene TRBV28 combines with J gene TRBJ2-3; 13 bases align to TRBD2. J gave up 7 bases and V 7 bases, and 5 bases lay outside the gene matches. Germline V gives CDR1 MDHEN, CDR2 SYDVKM. The CDR3 totals 14 residues. CDR3 sequence: CASTGLAGEYTQYF. CDR3 DNA sequence: TGTGCCAGCACCGGACTAGCGGGAGAGTATACGCAGTATTTT.

This clonotype was detected only a few times. The chain is built from TRBV5-1 and TRBJ2-2; 9 bases are shared with TRBD2. The J segment lost 0 bases and the V segment lost 0 bases, leaving 9 bases of the junction unmatched. This CDR3 contains 19 residues. The germline CDR1 and CDR2 sequences are SGHRS and YFSETQ. In nucleotides, the CDR3 is TGCGCCAGCAGCTTGGCCCAGGCTAGCGGGGCTGCGAACACCGGGGAGCTGTTTTTT. Protein product: CASSLAQASGAANTGELFF.

This clonotype was observed many times. The rearrangement links TRBV30 to TRBJ1-1; D gene uncertain. This CDR3 has 13 residues. Germline CDR1 reads GTSNPN; CDR2 reads SVGIG (reference sequence). The V end was cut by 2 bases, the J end by 2 bases, with 9 bases between. For the CDR3, the DNA is TGTGCCTGGAGTCCTGGGCCTAACACTGAAGCTTTCTTT. Its translation: CAWSPGPNTEAFF.

The chain has TRBV6-2 or TRBV6-3 and TRBJ1-6, with D hard to call. The length of the CDR3 is 14 residues. V lost 2 bases, J lost 3 bases, and 5 bases lay in between. CDR1 is MNHEY, CDR2 SVGEGT, per germline. For the CDR3, the DNA is TGTGCCAGCAGTTACAACAGCTATAATTCACCCCTCCACTTT. Protein product: CASSYNSYNSPLHF.

The sample holds many counts of this clonotype. V and J are TRBV2 and TRBJ2-7; D could derive from TRBD1 or TRBD2 (5 bases each). Germline V lookup: CDR1 SNHLY, CDR2 FYNNEI. This CDR3 region has 14 residues. The germline V and J ends were trimmed by 11 bases and 7 bases, with 24 bases remaining between them. CDR3 in DNA: TGTGCCGGCACCCGGGATTCGGGGCTCGGGGAGCAGTACTTC. It specifies CAGTRDSGLGEQYF.